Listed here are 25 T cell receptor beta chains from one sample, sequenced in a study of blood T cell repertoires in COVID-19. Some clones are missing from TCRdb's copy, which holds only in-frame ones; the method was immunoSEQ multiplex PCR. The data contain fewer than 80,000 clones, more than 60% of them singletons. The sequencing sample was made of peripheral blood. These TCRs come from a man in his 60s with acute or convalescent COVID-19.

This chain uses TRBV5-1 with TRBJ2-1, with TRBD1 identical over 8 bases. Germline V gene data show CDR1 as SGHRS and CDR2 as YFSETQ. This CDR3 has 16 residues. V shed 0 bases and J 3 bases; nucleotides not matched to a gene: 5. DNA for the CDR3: TGCGCCAGCAGCTTGGGCGGACAGGGCTACTACAATGAGCAGTTCTTC. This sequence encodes CASSLGGQGYYNEQFF. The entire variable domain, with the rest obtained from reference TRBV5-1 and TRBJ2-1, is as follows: KAGVTQTPRYLIKTRGQQVTLSCSPISGHRSVSWYQQTPGQGLQFLFEYFSETQRNKGNFPGRFSGRQFSNSRSEMNVSTLELGDSALYLCASSLGGQGYYNEQFFGPGTRLTVL.

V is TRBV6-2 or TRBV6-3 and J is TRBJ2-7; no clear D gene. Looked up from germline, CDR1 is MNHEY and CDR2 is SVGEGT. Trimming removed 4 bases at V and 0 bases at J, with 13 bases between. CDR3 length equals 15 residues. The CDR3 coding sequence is TGTGCCAGCAGTTGGGCCGATAGTGTCTCCTACGAGCAGTACGTC. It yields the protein CASSWADSVSYEQYV.

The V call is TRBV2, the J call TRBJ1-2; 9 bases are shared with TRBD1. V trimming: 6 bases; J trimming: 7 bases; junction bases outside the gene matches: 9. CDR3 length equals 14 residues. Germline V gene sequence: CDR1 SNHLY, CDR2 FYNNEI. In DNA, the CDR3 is TGTGCCAGCAGGGGGGACAGGGAATCTGGTGGCTACACCTTC. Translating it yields CASRGDRESGGYTF.

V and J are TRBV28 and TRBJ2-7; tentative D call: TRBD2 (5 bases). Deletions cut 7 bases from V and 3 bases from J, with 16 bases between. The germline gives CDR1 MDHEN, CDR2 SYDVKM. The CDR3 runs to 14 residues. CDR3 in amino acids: CASTALGGGYEQYF. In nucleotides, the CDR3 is TGTGCCAGCACCGCTTTAGGAGGAGGCTACGAGCAGTACTTC. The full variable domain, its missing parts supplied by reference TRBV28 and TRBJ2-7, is DVKVTQSSRYLVKRTGEKVFLECVQDMDHENMFWYRQDPGLGLRLIYFSYDVKMKEKGDIPEGYSVSREKKERFSLILESASTNQTSMYLCASTALGGGYEQYFGPGTRLTVT.

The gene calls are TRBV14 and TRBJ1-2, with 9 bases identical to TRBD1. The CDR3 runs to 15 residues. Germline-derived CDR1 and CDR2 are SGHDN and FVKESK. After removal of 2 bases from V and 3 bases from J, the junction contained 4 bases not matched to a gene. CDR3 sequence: CASSQPTGGHYGYTF. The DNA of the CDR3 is TGTGCCAGCAGCCAACCCACAGGGGGCCACTATGGCTACACCTTC.

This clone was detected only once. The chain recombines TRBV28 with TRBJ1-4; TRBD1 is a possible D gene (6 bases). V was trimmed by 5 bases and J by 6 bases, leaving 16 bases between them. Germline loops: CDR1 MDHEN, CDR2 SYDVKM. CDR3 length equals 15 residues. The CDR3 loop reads CASSPRGGYDEKLFF. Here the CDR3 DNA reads TGTGCCAGCAGTCCCAGAGGGGGATATGATGAAAAACTGTTTTTT. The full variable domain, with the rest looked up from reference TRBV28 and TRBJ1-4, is DVKVTQSSRYLVKRTGEKVFLECVQDMDHENMFWYRQDPGLGLRLIYFSYDVKMKEKGDIPEGYSVSREKKERFSLILESASTNQTSMYLCASSPRGGYDEKLFFGSGTQLSVL.

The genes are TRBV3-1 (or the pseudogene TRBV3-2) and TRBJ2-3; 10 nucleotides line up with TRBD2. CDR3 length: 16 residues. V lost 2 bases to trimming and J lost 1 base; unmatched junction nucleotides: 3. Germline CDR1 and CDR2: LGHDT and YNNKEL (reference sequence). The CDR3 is CASSQSTSGGTDTQYF. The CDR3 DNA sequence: TGTGCCAGCAGCCAAAGTACTAGCGGGGGCACAGATACGCAGTATTTT.

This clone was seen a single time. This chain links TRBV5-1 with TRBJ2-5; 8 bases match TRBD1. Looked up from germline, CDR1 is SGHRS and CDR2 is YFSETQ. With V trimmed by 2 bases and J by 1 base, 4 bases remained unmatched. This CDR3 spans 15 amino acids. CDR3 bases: TGCGCCAGCAGCTTACAGGGGGAGCTCCAAGAGACCCAGTACTTC. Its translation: CASSLQGELQETQYF.

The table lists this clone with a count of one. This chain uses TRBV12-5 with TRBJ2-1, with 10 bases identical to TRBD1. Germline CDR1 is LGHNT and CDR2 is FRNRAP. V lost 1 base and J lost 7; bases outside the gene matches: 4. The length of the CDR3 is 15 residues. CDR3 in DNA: TGTGCTAGTGGTTTGGGACAGGGGGCTTCAAATGAGCAGTTCTTC. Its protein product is CASGLGQGASNEQFF.

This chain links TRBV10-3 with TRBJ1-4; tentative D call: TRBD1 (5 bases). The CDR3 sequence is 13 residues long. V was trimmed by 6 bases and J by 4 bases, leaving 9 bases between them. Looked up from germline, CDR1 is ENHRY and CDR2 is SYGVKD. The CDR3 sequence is CAISGQDNEKLFF. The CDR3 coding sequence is TGTGCCATCAGCGGACAAGATAATGAAAAACTGTTTTTT.

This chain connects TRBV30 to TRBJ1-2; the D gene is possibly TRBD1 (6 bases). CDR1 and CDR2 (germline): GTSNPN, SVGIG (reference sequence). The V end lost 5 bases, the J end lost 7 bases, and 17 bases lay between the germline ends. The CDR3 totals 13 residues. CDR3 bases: TGTGCCTGGCACCAGGGGCCATCGCCTGGCTACACCTTC. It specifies CAWHQGPSPGYTF.

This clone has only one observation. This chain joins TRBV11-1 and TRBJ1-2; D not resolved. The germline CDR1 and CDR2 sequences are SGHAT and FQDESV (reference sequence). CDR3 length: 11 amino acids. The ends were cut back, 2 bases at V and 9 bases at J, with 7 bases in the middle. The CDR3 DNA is TGTGCCAGCAGCTTAACCGAGCGCTACACCTTC. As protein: CASSLTERYTF.

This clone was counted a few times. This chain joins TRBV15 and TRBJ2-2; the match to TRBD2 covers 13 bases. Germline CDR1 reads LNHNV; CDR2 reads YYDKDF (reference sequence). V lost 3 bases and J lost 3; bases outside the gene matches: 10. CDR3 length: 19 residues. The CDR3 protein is CATSSLRTSGRTDTGELFF. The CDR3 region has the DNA TGTGCCACCAGCAGTTTGCGGACTAGCGGGAGAACGGACACCGGGGAGCTGTTTTTT.

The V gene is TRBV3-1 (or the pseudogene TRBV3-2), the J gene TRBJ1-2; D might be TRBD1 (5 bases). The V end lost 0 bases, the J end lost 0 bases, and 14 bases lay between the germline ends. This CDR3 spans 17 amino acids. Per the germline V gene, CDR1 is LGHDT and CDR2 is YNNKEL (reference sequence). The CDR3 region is CASSQEVRGRPNYGYTF. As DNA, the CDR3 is TGTGCCAGCAGCCAAGAGGTGCGGGGCAGACCTAACTATGGCTACACCTTC.

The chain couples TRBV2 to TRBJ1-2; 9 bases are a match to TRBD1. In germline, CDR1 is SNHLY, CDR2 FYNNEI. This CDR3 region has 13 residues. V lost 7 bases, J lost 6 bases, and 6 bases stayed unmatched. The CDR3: CASKGDRDHGYTF. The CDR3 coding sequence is TGTGCCAGCAAGGGGGACAGGGACCATGGCTACACCTTC.

CDR3: CASRRTGDKWGGYTF. CDR3 nucleotides: TGCGCCAGCAGAAGGACAGGAGACAAATGGGGTGGCTACACCTTC. This rearrangement joins TRBV10-2 to TRBJ1-2; TRBD1 matches at 7 bases. Germline V gene sequence: CDR1 WSHSY, CDR2 SAAADI. V trimming: 6 bases; J trimming: 7 bases; junction bases outside the gene matches: 14. The CDR3 contains 15 residues.

The CDR3: CASSLGTASYNEQFF. CDR3 sequence (DNA): TGTGCCAGCAGCTTGGGGACAGCCTCCTACAATGAGCAGTTCTTC. The rearrangement uses TRBV5-4 and TRBJ2-1, with D perhaps matching TRBD1 (6 bases). Germline V gene data show CDR1 as SGHNT and CDR2 as YYREEE (reference sequence). The ends were cut back, 0 bases at V and 0 bases at J, with 7 bases in the middle. The CDR3 spans 15 residues.

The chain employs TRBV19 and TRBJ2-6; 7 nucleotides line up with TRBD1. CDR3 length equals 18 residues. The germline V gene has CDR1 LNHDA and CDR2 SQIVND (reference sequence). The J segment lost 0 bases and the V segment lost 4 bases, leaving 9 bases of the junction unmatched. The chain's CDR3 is CASSTDRRLYSGANVLTF. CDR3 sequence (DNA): TGTGCCAGTAGTACGGACAGGCGGCTGTACTCTGGGGCCAACGTCCTGACTTTC.

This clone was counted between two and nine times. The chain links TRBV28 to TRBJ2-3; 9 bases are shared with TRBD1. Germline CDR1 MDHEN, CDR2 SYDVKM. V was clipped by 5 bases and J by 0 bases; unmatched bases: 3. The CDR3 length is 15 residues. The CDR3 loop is CASSVDRGSTDTQYF. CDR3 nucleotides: TGTGCCAGCAGTGTGGACAGGGGAAGCACAGATACGCAGTATTTT.

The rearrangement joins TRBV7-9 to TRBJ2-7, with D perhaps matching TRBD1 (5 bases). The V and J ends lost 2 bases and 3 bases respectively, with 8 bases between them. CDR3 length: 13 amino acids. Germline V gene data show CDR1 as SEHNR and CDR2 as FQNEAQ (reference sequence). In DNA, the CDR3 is TGTGCCAGCAGCTTAAAGACAGACTACGAGCAGTACTTC. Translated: CASSLKTDYEQYF.

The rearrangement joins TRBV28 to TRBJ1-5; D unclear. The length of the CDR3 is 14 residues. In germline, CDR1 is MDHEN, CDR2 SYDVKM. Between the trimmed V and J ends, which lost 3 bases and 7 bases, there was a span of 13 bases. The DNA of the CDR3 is TGTGCCAGCAGTTTGCGGCCCCTCGGACAGCCCCAGCATTTT. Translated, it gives CASSLRPLGQPQHF.

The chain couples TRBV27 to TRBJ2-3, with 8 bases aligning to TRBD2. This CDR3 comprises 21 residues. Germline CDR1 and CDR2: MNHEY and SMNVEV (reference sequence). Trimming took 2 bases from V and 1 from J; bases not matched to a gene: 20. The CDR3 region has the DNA TGTGCCAGCAGTTTAAGTTTTAGACGAACTCAAGCGGGAGATGGCACAGATACGCAGTATTTT. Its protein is CASSLSFRRTQAGDGTDTQYF.

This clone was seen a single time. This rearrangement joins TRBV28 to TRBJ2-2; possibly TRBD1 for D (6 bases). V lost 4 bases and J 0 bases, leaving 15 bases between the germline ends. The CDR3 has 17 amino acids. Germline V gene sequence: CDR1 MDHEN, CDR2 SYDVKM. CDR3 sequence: CASSSVQGFANTGELFF. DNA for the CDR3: TGTGCCAGCAGTTCAGTTCAGGGGTTCGCGAACACCGGGGAGCTGTTTTTT.

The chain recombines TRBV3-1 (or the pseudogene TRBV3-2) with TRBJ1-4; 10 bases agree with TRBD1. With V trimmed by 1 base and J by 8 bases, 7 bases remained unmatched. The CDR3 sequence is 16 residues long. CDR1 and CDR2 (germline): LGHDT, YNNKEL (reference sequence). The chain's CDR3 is CASSQGAGTGEEKLFF. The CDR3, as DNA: TGTGCCAGCAGCCAAGGCGCGGGGACAGGGGAGGAAAAACTGTTTTTT.

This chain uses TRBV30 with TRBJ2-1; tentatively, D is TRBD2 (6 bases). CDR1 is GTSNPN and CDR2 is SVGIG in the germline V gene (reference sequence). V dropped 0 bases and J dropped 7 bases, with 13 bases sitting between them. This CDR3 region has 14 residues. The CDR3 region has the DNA TGTGCCTGGAGTGTACTGGGGGGAGAAAATGAGCAGTTCTTC. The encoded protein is CAWSVLGGENEQFF.